The T cell receptor beta chain described here comes from a study of T cells in Graves' hyperthyroidism and ophthalmopathy. Study background: Peripheral blood draws took place at initial diagnosis, ahead of any treatment.

TCR beta CDR3 region amplification was performed from RNA transcripts. The study used the HTBI primer set for a first-round RT-PCR of the TCR CDR3. TCRdb fed the multiplex PCR reads into MiXCR, producing one record per CDR3 protein. This sample yields roughly 630,000 distinct CDR3 sequences, of which more than 15% are seen a single time; under 8% belongs to the top ten. The CDR3 loop spans 13 amino acids. Trimming stripped 3 bases from V and 5 bases from J, with 8 bases between. The V gene's germline CDR1 is LNHDA and CDR2 SQIVND (reference sequence). Points from the study as a whole: Among thyroid clonotypes expanded above 0.001, most also appeared in blood.

As concerns this clonotype: The antigen remains unidentified.

Diagnosing involved the use of clinical symptoms, serum thyroxine and TRAb, thyroid ultrasound and orbital computed tomography. This sequence originates from a woman in her 30s with Graves' hyperthyroidism. Material for sequencing was blood. The chain has TRBV19 and TRBJ1-5; D is uncertain. CDR3: CASSIGPYQPQHF. The CDR3 DNA follows: TGTGCCAGTAGTATTGGTCCATATCAGCCCCAGCATTTT.